This T cell receptor (beta chain) is drawn from a study of Ad26.COV2.S vaccination and SARS-CoV-2 variants. Trimming left V 6 bases short and J 3 bases short, with 15 bases between. The CDR3 has 14 residues. Germline CDR1 and CDR2: MNHEY and SVGAGI. The treatment here: roughly 20 received Ad26.COV2.S at low or high dose, single or two shots; about 5 received placebo; per-sample allocation not given. The investigators took samples on day 63 after the first vaccine or placebo injection. Boston provided a donor who was an adult aged 18-55 years. Profiled with immunoSEQ multiplex PCR; TCRdb holds only in-frame clones, not every one. The table has 350,000 to 450,000 clones, around nine tenths seen once.

The sample here was peripheral blood, taken in a trial of Ad26.COV2.S vaccine versus placebo. The receptor was derived from a person aged 18-65 years who received the Ad26.COV2.S COVID-19 vaccine or a placebo. V gene TRBV6-5 combines with J gene TRBJ2-7; possibly TRBD1 for D (7 bases). CDR3 bases: TGTGCCAGCAGGCGGGACAGACGAAGCTACGAGCAGTACTTC. Residues: CASRRDRRSYEQYF.